The 28 T cell receptor beta chains given below trace back to one sample, sequenced in a study of identifying expanded T cells in peripheral blood. Profiling relied on immunoSEQ multiplex PCR, and the TCRdb table lists in-frame clones only, not all of them. The sample carries tens of thousands of clones, about 80% recorded once. The sample was blood. Receptors originate from a person between 18 and 69 years old in good health.

V gene TRBV15 combines with J gene TRBJ1-4; no reliable D call. This CDR3 has 14 residues. V was clipped by 0 bases and J by 0 bases, with 2 bases between them. Germline V gene lookup returns CDR1 LNHNV and CDR2 YYDKDF (reference sequence). CDR3 residues: CATSRDSTNEKLFF. The CDR3 DNA reads as TGTGCCACCAGCAGAGACTCAACTAATGAAAAACTGTTTTTT.

The chain is built from TRBV7-3 and TRBJ2-1; D gene ambiguous. The CDR3 length is 15 residues. Trimming pared 3 bases from V and 2 bases from J, leaving 11 bases between. The germline V gene has CDR1 SGHTA and CDR2 FQGTGA. The CDR3 loop reads CASSFDPGAYNEQFF. For the CDR3, the DNA is TGTGCCAGCAGCTTCGACCCCGGCGCCTACAATGAGCAGTTCTTC.

The sample holds a few counts of this clone. This chain uses TRBV7-6 with TRBJ2-3, with D possibly being TRBD1 (6 bases). This CDR3 is 15 amino acids long. Trimming removed 4 bases at V and 2 bases at J, with 13 bases between. The germline CDR1 and CDR2 sequences are SGHVS and FNYEAQ. CDR3 sequence (DNA): TGTGCCAGCAGCTCGTCGACAGGTTTCACAGATACGCAGTATTTT. Its translation is CASSSSTGFTDTQYF. The whole variable domain, filled in from reference TRBV7-6 and TRBJ2-3, reads GAGVSQSPRYKVTKRGQDVALRCDPISGHVSLYWYRQALGQGPEFLTYFNYEAQQDKSGLPNDRFSAERPEGSISTLTIQRTEQRDSAMYRCASSSSTGFTDTQYFGPGTRLTVL.

The CDR3 sequence is CATSKTSGYTF. The CDR3 nucleotides are TGTGCCACCAGCAAAACATCTGGCTACACCTTC. V is TRBV15 and J is TRBJ1-2; D uncertain. The V gene's germline CDR1 is LNHNV and CDR2 YYDKDF (reference sequence). CDR3 length: 11 residues. Trimming took off 4 bases at V and 7 bases at J, with 7 bases between the two ends. Full variable domain (outside the CDR3, taken from reference TRBV15 and TRBJ1-2): DAMVIQNPRYQVTQFGKPVTLSCSQTLNHNVMYWYQQKSSQAPKLLFHYYDKDFNNEADTPDNFQSRRPNTSFCFLDIRSPGLGDTAMYLCATSKTSGYTFGSGTRLTVV.

J is TRBJ1-1 and V is TRBV9, with TRBD1 identical over 10 bases. Unmatched junction bases numbered 7, after V lost 0 bases and J lost 11 bases. The CDR3 contains 14 residues. Per the germline V gene, CDR1 is SGDLS and CDR2 is YYNGEE. The CDR3 sequence: CASSVGVGTGEAFF. The CDR3 DNA sequence: TGTGCCAGCAGCGTAGGTGTTGGGACAGGGGAGGCTTTCTTT. The full variable domain, in which reference TRBV9 and TRBJ1-1 provide the parts outside the CDR3, is DSGVTQTPKHLITATGQRVTLRCSPRSGDLSVYWYQQSLDQGLQFLIQYYNGEERAKGNILERFSAQQFPDLHSELNLSSLELGDSALYFCASSVGVGTGEAFFGQGTRLTVV.

This clone has just a few counts. The J gene is TRBJ1-1, the V gene TRBV30; TRBD1 aligns across 11 bases. Germline V CDR1 and CDR2: GTSNPN, SVGIG (reference sequence). V lost 2 bases and J lost 0; bases outside the gene matches: 8. CDR3 length: 17 amino acids. The CDR3 reads CAWSWTGGGGMNTEAFF. In DNA, the CDR3 is TGTGCCTGGAGTTGGACAGGGGGCGGGGGCATGAACACTGAAGCTTTCTTT.

The chain is built from TRBV5-4 and TRBJ2-6; TRBD1 agrees at 7 bases. CDR1 and CDR2 from the germline V gene are SGHNT and YYREEE (reference sequence). Trimming removed 3 bases from V and 2 bases from J; junction bases left unmatched: 8. The CDR3 has 17 residues. The CDR3 loop reads CASSYSRGKAGANVLTF. The CDR3 DNA reads TGTGCCAGCAGCTACTCCAGGGGGAAGGCTGGGGCCAACGTCCTGACTTTC.

V and J are TRBV9 and TRBJ1-3; D is unclear. V lost 5 bases and J 1 base, leaving 10 bases between the germline ends. CDR1 and CDR2 (germline): SGDLS, YYNGEE. CDR3 length equals 14 residues. The CDR3 spells CASRRGVSGNTIYF. The CDR3 DNA reads TGTGCCAGCAGGAGAGGCGTTTCTGGAAACACCATATATTTT. Supplemented by reference TRBV9 and TRBJ1-3, the full variable domain reads DSGVTQTPKHLITATGQRVTLRCSPRSGDLSVYWYQQSLDQGLQFLIQYYNGEERAKGNILERFSAQQFPDLHSELNLSSLELGDSALYFCASRRGVSGNTIYFGEGSWLTVV.

The V and J genes are TRBV30 and TRBJ2-3; D is unresolved. This CDR3 is built from 12 residues. The germline V gene encodes CDR1 GTSNPN and CDR2 SVGIG (reference sequence). V gave up 4 bases and J gave up 0 bases, with 5 bases separating them. The CDR3 sequence: CAWMRSTDTQYF. The CDR3 coding sequence is TGTGCCTGGATGAGAAGCACAGATACGCAGTATTTT.

This rearrangement joins TRBV11-2 to TRBJ2-2; D remains unclear. Trimming left V 2 bases short and J 5 bases short, with 15 bases between. There are 16 residues in the CDR3. Germline assignment: CDR1 SGHAT and CDR2 FQNNGV. CDR3 sequence (DNA): TGTGCCAGCAGCTTATCCCATGCGCCAGGAACCGGGGAGCTGTTTTTT. This encodes CASSLSHAPGTGELFF. The entire variable domain, with the rest obtained from reference TRBV11-2 and TRBJ2-2, is as follows: EAGVAQSPRYKIIEKRQSVAFWCNPISGHATLYWYQQILGQGPKLLIQFQNNGVVDDSQLPKDRFSAERLKGVDSTLKIQPAKLEDSAVYLCASSLSHAPGTGELFFGEGSRLTVL.

The V call is TRBV19, the J call TRBJ2-5; 7 positions agree with TRBD2. The CDR3 has 17 residues. The J segment lost 7 bases and the V segment lost 2 bases, leaving 16 bases of the junction unmatched. Germline CDR1 LNHDA, CDR2 SQIVND (reference sequence). The CDR3 region is CASSIIPNGGSTGTQYF. CDR3 sequence (DNA): TGTGCCAGTAGTATAATCCCTAATGGCGGGAGTACTGGGACCCAGTACTTC.

V and J are TRBV27 and TRBJ1-1; 8 bases fit TRBD1. V lost 6 bases, J lost 6 bases, and 15 bases stayed unmatched. CDR1 and CDR2 from the germline V gene are MNHEY and SMNVEV (reference sequence). CDR3 length: 16 amino acids. The CDR3 loop reads CASRPGTGGYYSEAFF. The CDR3 bases are TGTGCCAGCAGACCTGGGACAGGTGGATATTACTCTGAAGCTTTCTTT.

The chain is built from TRBV7-3 and TRBJ2-1; tentative D call: TRBD2 (5 bases). Trimming stripped 4 bases from V and 8 bases from J, with 12 bases between. CDR3 size: 13 residues. Germline V CDR1 and CDR2: SGHTA, FQGTGA. This CDR3 is CASSSGSGDEQFF. CDR3 bases: TGTGCCAGCAGCTCTGGCAGCGGCGATGAGCAGTTCTTC.

The gene calls are TRBV5-4 and TRBJ2-3; D not certain. The CDR3 has 16 residues. Per the germline V gene, CDR1 is SGHNT and CDR2 is YYREEE (reference sequence). Trimming stripped 4 bases from V and 1 base from J, with 16 bases between. The CDR3 DNA is TGTGCCAGCAGCGGACGGACCCAAGGCGGCACAGATACGCAGTATTTT. Protein sequence: CASSGRTQGGTDTQYF.

The chain is built from TRBV4-2 and TRBJ2-5; D call uncertain. V was shortened by 0 bases and J by 5 bases, with 7 bases between the two germline ends. CDR3 length: 13 amino acids. Germline CDR1 is LGHNA and CDR2 is YNFKEQ. In nucleotides, the CDR3 is TGTGCCAGCAGCCAAGACCAGACGGAGACCCAGTACTTC. Its translation: CASSQDQTETQYF.

Here the CDR3 reads CASSLKITGELFF. The CDR3 DNA sequence: TGTGCCAGCAGCTTAAAGATAACCGGGGAGCTGTTTTTT. The chain joins TRBV7-3 to TRBJ2-2, with no clear D. CDR1 is SGHTA, CDR2 FQGTGA, per germline. CDR3 length equals 13 residues. V shed 1 base and J shed 5 bases, with 5 bases lying between them.

The DNA for the CDR3 is TGTGCCAGCAGCTTAGCAGGCCAGGGCGAGGGGAATGAGCAGTTCTTC. It is translated as CASSLAGQGEGNEQFF. The rearrangement links TRBV7-8 to TRBJ2-1; perhaps D is TRBD1 or TRBD2 (5 bases each). Trimming stripped 0 bases from V and 7 bases from J, with 16 bases between. This CDR3 is built from 16 residues. Germline V gene sequence: CDR1 SGHVS, CDR2 FQNEAQ.

This chain links TRBV18 with TRBJ1-5; D ambiguous. Germline V CDR1 and CDR2: KGHSH, LQKENI. V lost 3 bases to trimming and J lost 0 bases, with 6 bases between them. The CDR3 runs 14 residues. The chain's CDR3 is CASSPGNSNQPQHF. The CDR3 bases are TGTGCCAGCTCACCTGGGAATAGCAATCAGCCCCAGCATTTT.

V is TRBV9 and J is TRBJ2-2; D perhaps matches TRBD1 (5 bases). Germline loops: CDR1 SGDLS, CDR2 YYNGEE. The V end lost 4 bases, the J end lost 6 bases, and 16 bases lay between the germline ends. The CDR3 consists of 15 residues. The CDR3 DNA reads as TGTGCCAGCAGCTCAACCCTTGGGGCGTCCGGGGAGCTGTTTTTT. It codes for CASSSTLGASGELFF.

This clone was seen once. The CDR3 sequence is CSARLSAANQPQHF. In DNA, the CDR3 is TGCAGCGCCCGGCTGTCAGCGGCCAATCAGCCCCAGCATTTT. The chain couples TRBV29-1 to TRBJ1-5, with D unresolved. Germline CDR1 and CDR2: SQVTM and ANQGSEA. This CDR3 comprises 14 residues. Trimming stripped 7 bases from V and 3 bases from J, with 16 bases between. The full variable domain, with the rest looked up from reference TRBV29-1 and TRBJ1-5, is SAVISQKPSRDICQRGTSLTIQCQVDSQVTMMFWYRQQPGQSLTLIATANQGSEATYESGFVIDKFPISRPNLTFSTLTVSNMSPEDSSIYLCSARLSAANQPQHFGDGTRLSIL.

The chain links TRBV10-1 to TRBJ2-1; 10 bases agree with TRBD1. V lost 8 bases and J lost 10; bases outside the gene matches: 8. The germline CDR1 and CDR2 sequences are WNHNN and SYGVQD (reference sequence). The CDR3 length is 13 residues. The CDR3 reads CASRGQGQGEQFF. CDR3 DNA sequence: TGCGCCAGCCGAGGACAGGGACAGGGGGAGCAGTTCTTC.

This chain joins TRBV2 and TRBJ2-3; D gene unclear. V lost 3 bases and J lost 5, with 12 bases in between. Germline V gives CDR1 SNHLY, CDR2 FYNNEI. The CDR3 runs to 14 residues. The CDR3 sequence: CASSEIIGGDTQYF. The CDR3 nucleotides read TGTGCCAGCAGTGAGATAATAGGTGGAGATACGCAGTATTTT.

CDR3 nucleotides: TGTGCCAGTAGCCTCTCACGGGGCGAACTGGATACGCAGTATTTT. Translation: CASSLSRGELDTQYF. The chain uses TRBV19 and TRBJ2-3; the D call may be TRBD1 or TRBD2 (5 bases each). This CDR3 has 15 residues. The germline CDR1 and CDR2 sequences are LNHDA and SQIVND (reference sequence). V was clipped by 6 bases and J by 6 bases, with 19 bases between them.

V and J are TRBV9 and TRBJ1-3; no reliable D call. The length of the CDR3 is 18 residues. V lost 0 bases and J lost 0, with 16 bases in between. Germline V gives CDR1 SGDLS, CDR2 YYNGEE. The CDR3 bases are TGTGCCAGCAGCGTAGGGGCCGGGAGGTCGTACTCTGGAAACACCATATATTTT. Translation gives CASSVGAGRSYSGNTIYF. The complete variable domain, with remaining parts taken from reference TRBV9 and TRBJ1-3, reads DSGVTQTPKHLITATGQRVTLRCSPRSGDLSVYWYQQSLDQGLQFLIQYYNGEERAKGNILERFSAQQFPDLHSELNLSSLELGDSALYFCASSVGAGRSYSGNTIYFGEGSWLTVV.

This chain links TRBV9 with TRBJ1-6, with 9 positions matching TRBD1. This CDR3 has 16 residues. Losses at the gene ends were 0 bases for V and 10 bases for J; bases not matched to a gene: 8. The germline CDR1 and CDR2 sequences are SGDLS and YYNGEE. This CDR3 reads CASSVGGTGKHSPLHF. The CDR3 DNA is TGTGCCAGCAGCGTAGGAGGGACAGGGAAGCACTCACCCCTCCACTTT.

V and J are TRBV29-1 and TRBJ1-5; D is undetermined. The CDR3 has 13 residues. Deletions cut 4 bases from V and 3 bases from J, with 10 bases between. Germline lookup yields CDR1 SQVTM and CDR2 ANQGSEA. For the CDR3, the DNA is TGCAGCGTTGCTACAGAAAACAATCAGCCCCAGCATTTT. Protein sequence: CSVATENNQPQHF.

The chain is built from TRBV27 and TRBJ1-2; D is possibly TRBD1 (6 bases). The CDR3 runs 15 residues. The germline V gene encodes CDR1 MNHEY and CDR2 SMNVEV (reference sequence). V lost 5 bases and J 7 bases, leaving 20 bases between the germline ends. The CDR3 sequence is CASSLVASDRLGYTF. The CDR3 nucleotides are TGTGCCAGCAGTCTTGTAGCCTCCGACAGGCTTGGCTACACCTTC.

This clone came up once. The chain carries TRBV4-2 and TRBJ2-5; 9 positions agree with TRBD1. The last part of the DNA fits TRBJ2-7 better; the J call may be wrong. The CDR3 loop spans 15 amino acids. The germline gives CDR1 LGHNA, CDR2 YNFKEQ. The CDR3 sequence: CASSRAGQGVHEQYF. In DNA form, the CDR3 reads TGTGCCAGCAGTCGGGCGGGACAGGGTGTCCACGAGCAGTACTTC.